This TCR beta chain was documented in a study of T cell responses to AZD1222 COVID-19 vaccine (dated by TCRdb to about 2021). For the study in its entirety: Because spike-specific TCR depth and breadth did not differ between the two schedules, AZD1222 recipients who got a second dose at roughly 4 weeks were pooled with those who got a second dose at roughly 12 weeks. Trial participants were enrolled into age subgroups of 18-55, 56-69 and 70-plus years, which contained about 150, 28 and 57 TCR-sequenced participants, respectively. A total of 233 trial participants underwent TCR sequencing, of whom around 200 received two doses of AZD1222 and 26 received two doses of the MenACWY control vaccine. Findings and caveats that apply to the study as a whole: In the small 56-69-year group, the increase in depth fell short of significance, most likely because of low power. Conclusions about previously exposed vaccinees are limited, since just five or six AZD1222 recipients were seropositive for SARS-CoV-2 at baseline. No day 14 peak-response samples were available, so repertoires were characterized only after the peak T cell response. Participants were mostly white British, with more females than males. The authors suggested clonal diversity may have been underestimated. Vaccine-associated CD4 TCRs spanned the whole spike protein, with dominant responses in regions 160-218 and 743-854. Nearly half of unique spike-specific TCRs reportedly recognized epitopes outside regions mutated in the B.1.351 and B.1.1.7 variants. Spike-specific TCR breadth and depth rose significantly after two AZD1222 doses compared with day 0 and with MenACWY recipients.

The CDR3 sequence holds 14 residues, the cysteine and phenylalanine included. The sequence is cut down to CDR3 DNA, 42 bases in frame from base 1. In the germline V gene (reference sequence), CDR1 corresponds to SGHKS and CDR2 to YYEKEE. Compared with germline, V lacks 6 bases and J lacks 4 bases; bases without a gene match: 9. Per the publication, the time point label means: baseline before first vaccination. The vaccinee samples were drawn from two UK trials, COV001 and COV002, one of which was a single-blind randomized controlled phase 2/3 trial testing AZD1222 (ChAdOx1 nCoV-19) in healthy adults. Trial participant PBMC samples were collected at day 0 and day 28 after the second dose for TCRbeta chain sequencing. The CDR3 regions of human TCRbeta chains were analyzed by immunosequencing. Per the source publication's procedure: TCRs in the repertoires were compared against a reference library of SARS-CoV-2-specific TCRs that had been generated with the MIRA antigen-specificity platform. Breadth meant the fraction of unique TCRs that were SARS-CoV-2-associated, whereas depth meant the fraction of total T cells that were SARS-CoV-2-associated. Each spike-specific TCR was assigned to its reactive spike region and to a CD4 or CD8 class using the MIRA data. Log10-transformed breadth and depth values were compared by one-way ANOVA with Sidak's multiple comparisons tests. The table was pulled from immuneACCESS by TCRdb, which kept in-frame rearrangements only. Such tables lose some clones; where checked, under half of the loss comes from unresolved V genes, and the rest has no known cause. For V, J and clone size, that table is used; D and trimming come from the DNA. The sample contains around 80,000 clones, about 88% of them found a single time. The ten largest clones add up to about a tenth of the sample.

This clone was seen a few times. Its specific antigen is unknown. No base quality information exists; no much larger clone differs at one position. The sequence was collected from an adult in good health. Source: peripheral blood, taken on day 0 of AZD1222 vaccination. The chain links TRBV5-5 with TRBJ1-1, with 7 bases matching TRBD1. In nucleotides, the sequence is TGTGCCAGCACGCGAGACAGGGCCGCCACTGAAGCTTTCTTT. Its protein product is CASTRDRAATEAFF.